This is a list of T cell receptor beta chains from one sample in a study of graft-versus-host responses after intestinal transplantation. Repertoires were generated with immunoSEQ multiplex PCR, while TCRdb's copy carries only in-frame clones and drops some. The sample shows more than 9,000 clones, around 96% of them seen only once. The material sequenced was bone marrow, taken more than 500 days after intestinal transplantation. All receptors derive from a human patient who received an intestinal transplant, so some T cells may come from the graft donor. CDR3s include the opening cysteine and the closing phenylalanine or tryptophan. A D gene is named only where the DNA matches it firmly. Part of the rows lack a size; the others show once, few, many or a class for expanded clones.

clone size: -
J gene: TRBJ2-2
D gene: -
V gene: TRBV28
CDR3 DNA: TGTGCCAGCAGCACCCCCCGGGGTCACGGAACGATGGCCGGGGAGCTGTTTTTT
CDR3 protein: CASSTPRGHGTMAGELFF

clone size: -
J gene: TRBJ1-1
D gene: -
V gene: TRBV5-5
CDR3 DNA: TGTGCCAGCAGCTTGGGCGGACGGGTGAACACTGAAGCTTTCTTT
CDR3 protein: CASSLGGRVNTEAFF

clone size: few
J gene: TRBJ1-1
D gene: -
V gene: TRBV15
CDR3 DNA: TGTGCCACCAGCAGCGAACAGATGAACACTGAAGCTTTCTTT
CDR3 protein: CATSSEQMNTEAFF

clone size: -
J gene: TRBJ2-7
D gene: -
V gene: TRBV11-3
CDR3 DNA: TGTGCCAGCAGCTTAGTCGGGGCAGCCTACGAGCAGTACTTC
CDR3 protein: CASSLVGAAYEQYF

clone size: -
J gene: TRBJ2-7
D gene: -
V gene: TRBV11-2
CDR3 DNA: TGTGCCAGCAGCGCCAGGTACGAGCAGTACTTC
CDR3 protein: CASSARYEQYF

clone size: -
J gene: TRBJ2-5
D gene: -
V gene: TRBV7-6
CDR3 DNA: TGTGCCAGCAGCTTAGGACTGAGGGGGGGGGAGACCCAGTACTTC
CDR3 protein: CASSLGLRGGETQYF

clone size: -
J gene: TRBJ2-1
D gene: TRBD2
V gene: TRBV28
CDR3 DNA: TGTGCCAGCAGTTCCCCAGGCGGGAGGGCCTTTTTGGATGAGCAGTTCTTC
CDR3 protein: CASSSPGGRAFLDEQFF

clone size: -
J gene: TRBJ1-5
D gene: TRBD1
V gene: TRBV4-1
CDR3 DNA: TGCGCCAGCAGCCAAGATTTTAGACAGGGCGCTCAGCCCCAGCATTTT
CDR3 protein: CASSQDFRQGAQPQHF

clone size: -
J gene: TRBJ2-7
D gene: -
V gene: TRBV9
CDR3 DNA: TGTGCCAGCAGCGTAGCGGCTAGCTTTTCCTACGAGCAGTACTTC
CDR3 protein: CASSVAASFSYEQYF

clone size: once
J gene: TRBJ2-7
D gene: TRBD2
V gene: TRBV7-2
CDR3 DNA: TGTGCCAGCAGCTTAGAGGGAGGGGCAGGCGAGCAGTACTTC
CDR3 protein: CASSLEGGAGEQYF

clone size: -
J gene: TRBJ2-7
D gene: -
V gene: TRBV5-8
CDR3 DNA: TGTGCCAGCAGCCACTCCGTCAACTACGAGCAGTACTTC
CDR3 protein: CASSHSVNYEQYF

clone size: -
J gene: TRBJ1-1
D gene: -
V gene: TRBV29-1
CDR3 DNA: TGCAGCGGGAATGCACCAAACACTGAAGCTTTCTTT
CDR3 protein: CSGNAPNTEAFF

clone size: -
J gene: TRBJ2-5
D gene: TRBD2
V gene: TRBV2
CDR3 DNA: TGTGCCAGCAGTGAAGAGTTTGGGACTAGGGGGGAGACCCAGTACTTC
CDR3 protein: CASSEEFGTRGETQYF

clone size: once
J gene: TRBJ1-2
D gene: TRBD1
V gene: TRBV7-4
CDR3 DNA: TGTGCCAGCAGCTTAGCCGGGACAGGGGTCTATGGCTACACCTTC
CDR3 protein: CASSLAGTGVYGYTF

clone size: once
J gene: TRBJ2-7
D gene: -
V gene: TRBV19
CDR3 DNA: TGTGCCAGTAGTATAGGGGGGGCCAGAGGAGCGCAGTACTTC
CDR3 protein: CASSIGGARGAQYF

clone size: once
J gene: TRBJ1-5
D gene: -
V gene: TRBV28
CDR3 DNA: TGTGCCAGCTATAAAGGATATAGCAATCAGCCCCAGCATTTT
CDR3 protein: CASYKGYSNQPQHF

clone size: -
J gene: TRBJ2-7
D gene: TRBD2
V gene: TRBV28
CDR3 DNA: TGTGCCAGCAGTTTATTCAGCGGGAGGGCTGCCTACGAGCAGTACTTC
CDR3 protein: CASSLFSGRAAYEQYF

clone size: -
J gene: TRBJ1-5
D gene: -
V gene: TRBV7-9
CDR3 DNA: TGTGCCAGCAGCACCGCCGGGGGCGGGAGCAATCAGCCCCAGCATTTT
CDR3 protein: CASSTAGGGSNQPQHF

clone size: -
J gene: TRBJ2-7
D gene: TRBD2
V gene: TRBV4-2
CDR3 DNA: TGTGCCAGCAGCCAAGAGAAGTTCGCAGGGAGCGGGAGGGCCTACGAGCAGTACTTC
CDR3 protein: CASSQEKFAGSGRAYEQYF

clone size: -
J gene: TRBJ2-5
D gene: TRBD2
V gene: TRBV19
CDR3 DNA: TGTGCCAGTAGTGGACTAGCGGGAGAGACCCAGTACTTC
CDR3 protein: CASSGLAGETQYF

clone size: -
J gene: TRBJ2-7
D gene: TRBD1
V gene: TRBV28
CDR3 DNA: TGTGCCAGCAGCCTTCCGGGACAGTTCTACGAGCAGTACTTC
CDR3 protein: CASSLPGQFYEQYF

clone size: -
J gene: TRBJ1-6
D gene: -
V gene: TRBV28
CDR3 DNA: TGTGCCAGCAGTTTATGGCCTTCACCCCTCCACTTT
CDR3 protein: CASSLWPSPLHF

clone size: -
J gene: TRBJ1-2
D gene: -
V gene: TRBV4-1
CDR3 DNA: TGCGCCAGCAGCCAAGATCTAGGGGGTGCCTATGGCTACACCTTC
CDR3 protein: CASSQDLGGAYGYTF

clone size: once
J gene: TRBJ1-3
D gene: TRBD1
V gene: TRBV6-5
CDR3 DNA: TGTGCCAGCAGTTCGACCTCAGGGGGCACCATATATTTT
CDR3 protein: CASSSTSGGTIYF

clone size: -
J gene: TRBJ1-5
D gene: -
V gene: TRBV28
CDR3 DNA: TGTGCCAGCAGTTTATCCGGGAATCAGCCCCAGCATTTT
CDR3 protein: CASSLSGNQPQHF

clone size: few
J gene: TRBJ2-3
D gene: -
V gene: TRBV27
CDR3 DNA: TGTGCCAGCAGTTTGCGGCGGACCTTGGGCACAGATACGCAGTATTTT
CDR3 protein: CASSLRRTLGTDTQYF

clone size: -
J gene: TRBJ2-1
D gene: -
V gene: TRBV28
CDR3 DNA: TGTGCCAGCAGTTCTGAAGCCCCCAGCTCCTACAATGAGCAGTTCTTC
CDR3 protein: CASSSEAPSSYNEQFF

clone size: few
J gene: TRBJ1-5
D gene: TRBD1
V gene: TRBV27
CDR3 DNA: TGTGCCAGCAGGGGACAGGGGGGTGATCAGCCCCAGCATTTT
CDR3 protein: CASRGQGGDQPQHF

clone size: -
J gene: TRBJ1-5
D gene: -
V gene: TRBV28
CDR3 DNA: TGTGCCAGCAGTTTAGGCCTAAGGGCTTATAGCAATCAGCCCCAGCATTTT
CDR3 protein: CASSLGLRAYSNQPQHF

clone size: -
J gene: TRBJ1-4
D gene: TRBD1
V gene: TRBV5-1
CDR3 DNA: TGCGCCAGCAGCGTGACAGGGCGGTCTAATGAAAAACTGTTTTTT
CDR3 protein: CASSVTGRSNEKLFF

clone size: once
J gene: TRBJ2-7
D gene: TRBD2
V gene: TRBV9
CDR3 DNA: TGTGCCAGCAGCGTAGGCGGCGGGAGCATCTACGAGCAGTACTTC
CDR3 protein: CASSVGGGSIYEQYF

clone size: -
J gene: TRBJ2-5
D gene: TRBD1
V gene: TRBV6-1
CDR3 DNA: TGTGCCAGCAGTGAAGGACAGGGGTTGTGGGAGACCCAGTACTTC
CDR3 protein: CASSEGQGLWETQYF

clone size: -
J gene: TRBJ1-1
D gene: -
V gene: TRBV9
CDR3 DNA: TGTGCCAGCAGCCGAACAGGGAGCTCGAAGACTGAAGCTTTCTTT
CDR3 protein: CASSRTGSSKTEAFF

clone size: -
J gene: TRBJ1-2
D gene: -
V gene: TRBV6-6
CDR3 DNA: TGTGCCAGCAGTTACTCGATTAGCCCGGGGGATGGCTACACCTTC
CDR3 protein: CASSYSISPGDGYTF

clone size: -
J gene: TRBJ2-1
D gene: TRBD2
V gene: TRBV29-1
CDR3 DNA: TGCAGCGTTGCCCTATTTAAACTAGCGGGTAACCCAAAACCCCAAAATGAGCAGTTCTTC
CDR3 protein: CSVALFKLAGNPKPQNEQFF

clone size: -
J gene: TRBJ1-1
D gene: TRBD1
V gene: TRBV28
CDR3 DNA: TGTGCCAGCAGCCAGACAGGGTTGAACACTGAAGCTTTCTTT
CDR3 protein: CASSQTGLNTEAFF

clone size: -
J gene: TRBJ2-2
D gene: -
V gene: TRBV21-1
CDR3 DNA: TGTGCCAGCAGCAAAGCGGCGACCGGGGAGCTGTTTTTT
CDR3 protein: CASSKAATGELFF

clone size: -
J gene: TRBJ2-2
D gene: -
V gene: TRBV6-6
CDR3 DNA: TGTGCCAGCAGTTACCTACCGCGTGGGGAGCTGTTTTTT
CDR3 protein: CASSYLPRGELFF

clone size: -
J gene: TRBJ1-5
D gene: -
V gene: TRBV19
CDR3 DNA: TGTGCCAGTAGTATAGATCCTAGTAGGGGGGTCGATCAGCCCCAGCATTTT
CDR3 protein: CASSIDPSRGVDQPQHF

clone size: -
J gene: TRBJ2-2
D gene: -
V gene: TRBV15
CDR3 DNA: TGTGCCACCAGCAGAGATCGGAGGACCGGGGAGCTGTTTTTT
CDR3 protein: CATSRDRRTGELFF

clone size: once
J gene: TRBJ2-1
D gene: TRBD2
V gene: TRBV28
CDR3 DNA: TGTGCCAGCAGGGTGAGCGGGAGCTCCTACAATGAGCAGTTCTTC
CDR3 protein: CASRVSGSSYNEQFF

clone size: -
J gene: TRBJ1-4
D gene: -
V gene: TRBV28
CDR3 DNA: TGTGCCAGCAGTTTAGGGGGGGCAACTAATGAAAAACTGTTTTTT
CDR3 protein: CASSLGGATNEKLFF

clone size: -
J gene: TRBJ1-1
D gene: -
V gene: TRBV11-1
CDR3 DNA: TGTGCCAGCAGCTTAGTTGTGAACACTGAAGCTTTCTTT
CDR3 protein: CASSLVVNTEAFF

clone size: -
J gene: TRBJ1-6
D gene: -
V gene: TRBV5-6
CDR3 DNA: TGTGCCAGCCAGAGGCGGGCGGGGGTTTCACCCCTCCACTTT
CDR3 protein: CASQRRAGVSPLHF

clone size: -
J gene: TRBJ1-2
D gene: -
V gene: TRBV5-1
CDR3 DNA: TGCGCCAGCAGCTCCATTACCTCATCAGGCTACACCTTC
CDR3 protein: CASSSITSSGYTF

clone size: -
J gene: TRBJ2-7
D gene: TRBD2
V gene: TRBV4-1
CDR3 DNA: TGCGCCAGCAGCTCGTCAGCGGGAGTCTCCTACGAGCAGTACTTC
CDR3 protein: CASSSSAGVSYEQYF

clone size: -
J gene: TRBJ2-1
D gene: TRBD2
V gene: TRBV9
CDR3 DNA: TGTGCCAGCAGCGCTAGCGGGAGGGAGGTGTTCTTC
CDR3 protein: CASSASGREVFF

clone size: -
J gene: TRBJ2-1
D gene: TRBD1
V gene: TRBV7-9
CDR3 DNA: TGTGCCAGCAGCTTGAGGACAGGGGAGGGCCACAATGAGCAGTTCTTC
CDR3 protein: CASSLRTGEGHNEQFF

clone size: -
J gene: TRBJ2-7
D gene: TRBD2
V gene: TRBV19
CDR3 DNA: TGTGCCAGTAGTATAGGTAGCGGGATTTCCTACGAGCAGTACTTC
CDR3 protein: CASSIGSGISYEQYF

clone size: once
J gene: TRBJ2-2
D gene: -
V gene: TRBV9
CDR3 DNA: TGTGCCAGCAGCGTAGATAACGGGGGCATCACCGGGGAGCTGTTTTTT
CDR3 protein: CASSVDNGGITGELFF

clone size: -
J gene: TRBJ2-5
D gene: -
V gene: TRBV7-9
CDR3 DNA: TGTGCCAGCAGCCCGTGGGCTTCGACAGACCAAGAGACCCAGTACTTC
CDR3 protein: CASSPWASTDQETQYF

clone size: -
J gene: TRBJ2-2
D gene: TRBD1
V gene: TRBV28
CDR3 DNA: TGTGCCAGCAATCCACCGGGACAGGGGATCGGGGAGCTGTTTTTT
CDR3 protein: CASNPPGQGIGELFF

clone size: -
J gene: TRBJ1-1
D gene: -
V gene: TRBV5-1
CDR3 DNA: TGCGCCAGCAGCGCCTTTCCGGGACCCATGAACACTGAAGCTTTCTTT
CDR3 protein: CASSAFPGPMNTEAFF

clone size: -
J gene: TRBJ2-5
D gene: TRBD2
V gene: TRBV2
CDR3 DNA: TGTGCCAGCAGTAGGGTGCGGACTAGCCAAGAGACCCAGTACTTC
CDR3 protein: CASSRVRTSQETQYF

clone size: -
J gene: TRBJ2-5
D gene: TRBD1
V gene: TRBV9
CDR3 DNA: TGTGCCAGCAGCGCCCTGACAGGGGGTGTTGAGACCCAGTACTTC
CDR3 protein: CASSALTGGVETQYF

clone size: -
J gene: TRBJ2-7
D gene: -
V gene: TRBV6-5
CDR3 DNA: TGTGCCAGCAGTTACTTCCGGGACTTCTCCTACGAGCAGTACTTC
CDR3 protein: CASSYFRDFSYEQYF

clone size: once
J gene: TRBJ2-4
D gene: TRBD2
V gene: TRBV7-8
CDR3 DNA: TGTGCCAGCAGCCAGTCGACTAGCGGGAGAGGGGGGGCCAAAAACATTCAGTACTTC
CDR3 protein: CASSQSTSGRGGAKNIQYF

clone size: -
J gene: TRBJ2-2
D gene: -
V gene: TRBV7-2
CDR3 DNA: TGTGCCAGCAGCTTAGTGTGGAACACCGGGGAGCTGTTTTTT
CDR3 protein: CASSLVWNTGELFF

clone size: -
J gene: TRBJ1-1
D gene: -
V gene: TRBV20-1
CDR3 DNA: TGCAGTGCGGCGAGGTACACTGAAGCTTTCTTT
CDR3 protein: CSAARYTEAFF

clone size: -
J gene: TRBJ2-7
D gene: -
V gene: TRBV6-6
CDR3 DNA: TGTGCCAGCACCATGGGCTACGAGCAGTACTTC
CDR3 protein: CASTMGYEQYF